This is a list of T cell receptor beta chains from one sample in a study of cytomegalovirus exposure and HLA in healthy donors. Measured with immunoSEQ multiplex PCR; TCRdb has only the in-frame clones, and not every one. The data hold about 160,000 clones, with about 75% observed a single time. The sequenced sample was PBMCs. These receptors were obtained from a female donor in good health and CMV-seronegative. CDR3s include the opening cysteine and the closing phenylalanine or tryptophan. D genes are given only for firm matches. Part of the rows lack a size; the others show once, few, many or a class for expanded clones.

v_call	d_call	j_call	clone_size	cdr3_nt	cdr3_aa
TRBV5-1	TRBD1	TRBJ1-1	.	TGCGCCAGCAGCGGTTCACAGGGGGCGACTGAAGCTTTCTTT	CASSGSQGATEAFF
TRBV5-6	.	TRBJ2-7	.	TGTGCCAGCAGCTTCGGGAATAGATTCCACGAGCAGTACTTC	CASSFGNRFHEQYF
TRBV30	TRBD1	TRBJ1-1	.	TGTGCCTGGAAAAAACAGGGGGTGAACACTGAAGCTTTCTTT	CAWKKQGVNTEAFF
TRBV19	.	TRBJ1-5	.	TGTGCCAGTAGTCAAGAACGGGGTCAGCCCCAGCATTTT	CASSQERGQPQHF
TRBV5-1	TRBD1	TRBJ2-2	.	TGCGCCAGCAGCTTAGGGAGACAGGGGAACACCGGGGAGCTGTTTTTT	CASSLGRQGNTGELFF
TRBV6-6	TRBD1	TRBJ1-5	.	TGTGCCAGCAGTTACTTGGGACAGGGGAGCAATCAGCCCCAGCATTTT	CASSYLGQGSNQPQHF
TRBV2	TRBD2	TRBJ2-1	.	TGTGCCAGCAGTGTCTATAGCGGGATCGGTGAGCAGTTCTTC	CASSVYSGIGEQFF
TRBV5-4	.	TRBJ2-2	.	TGTGCCAGCAGCTTGGGACAGAACACCGGGGAGCTGTTTTTT	CASSLGQNTGELFF
TRBV6-1	.	TRBJ1-5	.	TGTGCCAGCAGTGAAGGGGGGGGCTTGGGACAGCCCCAGCATTTT	CASSEGGGLGQPQHF
TRBV29-1	.	TRBJ2-1	.	TGCAGCGTTAGCGGGCGAGCCTACAATGAGCAGTTCTTC	CSVSGRAYNEQFF
TRBV21-1	.	TRBJ1-2	once	TGTGCCAGCAGCGACGGGACAACTCCTCTAGGCTACACCTTC	CASSDGTTPLGYTF
TRBV5-1	.	TRBJ1-1	.	TGCGCCAGCACCGGACTAGGGGACACTGAAGCTTTCTTT	CASTGLGDTEAFF
TRBV12-2	.	TRBJ1-2	few	TGTGCAAGTCTCCCCTGGGCAAGGGACAGGACCAACTATGGCTACACCTTC	CASLPWARDRTNYGYTF
TRBV4-1	TRBD2	TRBJ2-3	.	TGCGCCAGCAGCCCCCCACCGGGACTAGCGGTTTTCGCTAGCACAGATACGCAGTATTTT	CASSPPPGLAVFASTDTQYF
TRBV5-1	.	TRBJ2-2	.	TGCGCCAGCAGCTTCGGGGGGAACACCGGGGAGCTGTTTTTT	CASSFGGNTGELFF
TRBV2	.	TRBJ1-1	.	TGTGCCAGCAGTGTACAGAGGAACACTGAAGCTTTCTTT	CASSVQRNTEAFF
TRBV2	.	TRBJ1-2	few	TGTGCCAGCTACGCAGGGGATGGCTACACCTTC	CASYAGDGYTF
TRBV5-4	TRBD1	TRBJ1-2	few	TGTGCCAGCAGCGCGTCGGGACAGGGGGCATTTAACTATGGCTACACCTTC	CASSASGQGAFNYGYTF
TRBV7-3	TRBD1	TRBJ2-1	.	TGTGCCAGCAGCTGGAACAGGGGGGAATACAATGAGCAGTTCTTC	CASSWNRGEYNEQFF
TRBV6-1	.	TRBJ2-2	few	TGTGCCAGCGTCTTTGGACAGACGAACACCGGGGAGCTGTTTTTT	CASVFGQTNTGELFF
TRBV6-1	.	TRBJ1-1	.	TGTGCCAGCAGTCGGGGGGGGATGAACACTGAAGCTTTCTTT	CASSRGGMNTEAFF
TRBV6-1	.	TRBJ2-7	.	TGTGCCAGCAGTGGGGCTTACGAGCAGTACTTC	CASSGAYEQYF
TRBV27	.	TRBJ2-3	.	TGTGCCAGCAGGGCCCGGGGGTGGGGAGATACGCAGTATTTT	CASRARGWGDTQYF
TRBV6-5	TRBD1	TRBJ2-1	.	TGTGCCAGCAGTTACCGGGACAGGGTTTACAATGAGCAGTTCTTC	CASSYRDRVYNEQFF
TRBV7-3	TRBD2	TRBJ2-1	.	TGTGCCAGCAGCGGAAGCGGGGGGGCGGGGACTTACAATGAGCAGTTCTTC	CASSGSGGAGTYNEQFF
TRBV6-5	TRBD2	TRBJ2-7	.	TGTGCCAGCAGGCTAGCGGGGGGGCGGGAGCAGTACTTC	CASRLAGGREQYF
TRBV20-1	.	TRBJ1-1	.	TGCAGACCACAGGGGAACACTGAAGCTTTCTTT	CRPQGNTEAFF
TRBV9	TRBD2	TRBJ2-7	.	TGTGCCAGCAGCGTAGTGGCGGGAGGGCCCTACGAGCAGTACTTC	CASSVVAGGPYEQYF
TRBV18	.	TRBJ2-1	.	TGTGCCAGCTCACCACCAACGGGGATCAGAGGAAACAATGAGCAGTTCTTC	CASSPPTGIRGNNEQFF
TRBV6-6	.	TRBJ1-6	.	TGTGCCAGCAGACAGAATTCACCCCTCCACTTT	CASRQNSPLHF
TRBV10-3	TRBD1	TRBJ2-7	.	TGTGCCATCAGTGAGACAGGGGGTCGGTACGAGCAGTACTTC	CAISETGGRYEQYF
TRBV5-1	.	TRBJ1-6	.	TGCGCCAGCAGCTCGGCCAGGGAAGGGATTAATTCACCCCTCCACTTT	CASSSAREGINSPLHF
TRBV7-8	TRBD2	TRBJ2-7	few	TGTGCCAGCAGCCTTCTAGCGGGCGGGGAGCAGTACTTC	CASSLLAGGEQYF
TRBV5-1	TRBD1	TRBJ1-2	.	TGCGCCAGCAGCTTGCCGGGACAGCCAGAATATGGCTACACCTTC	CASSLPGQPEYGYTF
TRBV7-2	.	TRBJ1-1	.	TGTGCCAGCAGCTTAGCGGTCGGGGGGACTTTCTTT	CASSLAVGGTFF
TRBV19	.	TRBJ1-1	once	TGTGCCAGTAGAGCGCGGACTGAAGCTTTCTTT	CASRARTEAFF
TRBV18	.	TRBJ1-1	.	.	CASSPSGQDRGTEAFF
TRBV4-2	.	TRBJ1-2	once	TGTGCCAGCAGCCAACCCTCCTATGGCTACACCTTC	CASSQPSYGYTF
TRBV19	.	TRBJ1-5	.	TGTGCCAGTAGTATCCGACAGGAGGTGGGACAGCCCCAGCATTTT	CASSIRQEVGQPQHF
TRBV10-1	.	TRBJ2-3	.	TGCGCCAGCAGTGAGTCGAGGAGAAGCACAGATACGCAGTATTTT	CASSESRRSTDTQYF
TRBV9	.	TRBJ2-7	.	TGTGCCAGCAGCTACCGGGACACCAGTTACGAGCAGTACTTC	CASSYRDTSYEQYF
TRBV5-6	TRBD1	TRBJ1-1	few	TGTGCCAGCAGCTGGAGAAGCAGGGGGAGGACTGAAGCTTTCTTT	CASSWRSRGRTEAFF